This T cell receptor beta chain is from a study of T cells in Graves' hyperthyroidism and ophthalmopathy. Study-wide context: Blood was drawn when the patient was first diagnosed and still untreated.

Diagnosis rested on symptoms, serum thyroxine and TRAb, thyroid ultrasound, and orbital computed tomography. CDR1 and CDR2 (germline): DFQATT, SNEGSKA (reference sequence). Trimming left V 2 bases short and J 3 bases short, with 13 bases between. The CDR3 consists of 14 residues. Amplification of TCR beta CDR3 regions was performed using RNA transcripts as template. The TCR CDR3 was amplified in a first-round RT-PCR using the HTBI primer set. TCRdb re-called the multiplex PCR reads with MiXCR, one entry per CDR3 protein. In the table there are about 600,000 distinct CDR3 sequences, about 15% of which are singletons. In this sample, this clonotype turned up many times.

The V and J genes are TRBV20-1 and TRBJ1-1; no definite D call. Material for sequencing was blood. The source is a woman aged 45-60 years with Graves' ophthalmopathy. CDR3 loop: CSARRTGPHTEAFF. The DNA for the CDR3 is TGCAGTGCTAGACGTACGGGTCCCCACACTGAAGCTTTCTTT.